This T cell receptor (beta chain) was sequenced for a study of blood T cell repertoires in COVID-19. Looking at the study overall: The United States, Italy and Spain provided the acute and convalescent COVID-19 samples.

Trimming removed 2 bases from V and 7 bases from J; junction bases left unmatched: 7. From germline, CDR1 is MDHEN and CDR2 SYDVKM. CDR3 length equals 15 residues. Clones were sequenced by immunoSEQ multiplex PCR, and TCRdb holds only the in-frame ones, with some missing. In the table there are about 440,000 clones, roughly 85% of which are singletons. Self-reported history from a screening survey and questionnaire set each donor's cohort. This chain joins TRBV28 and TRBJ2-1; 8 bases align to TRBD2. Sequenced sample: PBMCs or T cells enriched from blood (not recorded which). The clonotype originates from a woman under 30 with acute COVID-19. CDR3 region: CASSLTAGASNEQFF. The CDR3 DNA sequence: TGTGCCAGCAGTTTAACAGCGGGAGCCTCAAATGAGCAGTTCTTC. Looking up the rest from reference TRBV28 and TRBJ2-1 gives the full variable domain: DVKVTQSSRYLVKRTGEKVFLECVQDMDHENMFWYRQDPGLGLRLIYFSYDVKMKEKGDIPEGYSVSREKKERFSLILESASTNQTSMYLCASSLTAGASNEQFFGPGTRLTVL.